A single sample is the source of the 5 T cell receptor beta chains below, sequenced in a study of cytomegalovirus exposure and HLA in healthy donors. Using immunoSEQ multiplex PCR, the repertoire was profiled, and TCRdb retains in-frame clones only, with some absent. The table shows about 120,000 clones, with roughly 90% occurring only once. Sample: PBMCs. The source is a woman aged 18-29 years in good health and CMV-seronegative.

CDR3 in amino acids: CASSLGLAGEQYF. The CDR3, as DNA: TGTGCCAGCAGCTTGGGACTAGCGGGTGAGCAGTACTTC. The chain employs TRBV5-6 and TRBJ2-7; 10 bases are shared with TRBD2. V lost 0 bases to trimming and J lost 7 bases; unmatched junction nucleotides: 1. Germline V lookup: CDR1 SGHDT, CDR2 YYEEEE. The CDR3 is made up of 13 amino acids.

The rearrangement uses TRBV7-9 and TRBJ1-2; 8 bases match TRBD1. Germline-derived CDR1 and CDR2 are SEHNR and FQNEAQ (reference sequence). The CDR3 loop spans 14 amino acids. The V segment lost 4 bases and the J segment 4 bases; nucleotides outside the gene matches: 5. The CDR3 sequence is CASSSMGQAYGYTF. For the CDR3, the DNA is TGTGCCAGCAGCTCAATGGGACAGGCCTATGGCTACACCTTC. The full variable domain, completed using reference TRBV7-9 and TRBJ1-2, is DTGVSQNPRHKITKRGQNVTFRCDPISEHNRLYWYRQTLGQGPEFLTYFQNEAQLEKSRLLSDRFSAERPKGSFSTLEIQRTEQGDSAMYLCASSSMGQAYGYTFGSGTRLTVV.

The genes are TRBV6-1 and TRBJ1-2, with 9 bases aligning to TRBD1. This CDR3 has 13 residues. CDR1 MNHNS and CDR2 SASEGT come from the germline V gene. The V gene end was trimmed by 3 bases and the J gene end by 6 bases; junction bases not matched to a gene: 2. The DNA for the CDR3 is TGTGCCAGCAGTGATGGACAGGGGAATGGCTACACCTTC. It codes for CASSDGQGNGYTF.

The chain joins TRBV5-1 to TRBJ2-7, with 9 bases that match TRBD1. The V segment lost 1 base and the J segment 3 bases; nucleotides outside the gene matches: 5. The CDR3 contains 15 residues. Per germline, CDR1 SGHRS and CDR2 YFSETQ. The CDR3 coding sequence is TGCGCCAGCAGCTTGTCTGGGACAGGGTTCTACGAGCAGTACTTC. Its translation: CASSLSGTGFYEQYF.

This chain joins TRBV5-8 and TRBJ1-4; 7 bases match TRBD1. V was pared by 4 bases and J by 4 bases, with 7 bases of the junction left unmatched. This CDR3 region has 15 residues. Germline CDR1 reads SGHTS; CDR2 reads YDEGEE. CDR3 sequence: CASSLGGQLNEKLFF. DNA of the CDR3: TGTGCCAGCAGCCTTGGGGGACAGCTTAATGAAAAACTGTTTTTT.